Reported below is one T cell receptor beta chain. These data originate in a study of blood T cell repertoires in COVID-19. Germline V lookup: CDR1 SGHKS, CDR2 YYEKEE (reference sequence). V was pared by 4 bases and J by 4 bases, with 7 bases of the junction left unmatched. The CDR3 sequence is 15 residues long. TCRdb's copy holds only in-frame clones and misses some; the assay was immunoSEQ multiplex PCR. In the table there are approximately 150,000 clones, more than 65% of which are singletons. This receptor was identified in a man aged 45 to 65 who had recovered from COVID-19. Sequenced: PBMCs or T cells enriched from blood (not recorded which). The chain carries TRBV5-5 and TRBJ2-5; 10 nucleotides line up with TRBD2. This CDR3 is CASSATAGGVETQYF. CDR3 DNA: TGTGCCAGCAGCGCCACAGCGGGGGGGGTAGAGACCCAGTACTTC.